The rows below give T cell receptor beta chains drawn from one sample of a study of molecular identifiers for immune sequencing clone quantification. MiXCR, applied by TCRdb to the PCR reads, yields one record per CDR3 protein. The table lists 300,000 to 400,000 distinct CDR3 sequences, 20% to 25% of them singletons. Sequences were obtained from naive CD8+ T cells from blood, with Jurkat cell RNA spiked in. The origin of the receptors is a human donor in good health. Some libraries in this study had Jurkat cell RNA spiked in. Each CDR3 is given with its conserved first and last residue. D genes are given only for firm matches. A clone size is listed for some rows: how often the clone was seen (once, few, many), or a class if it is expanded.

>many|TRBD1|TRBJ2-2|TRBV7-9
CASSARDRATGELFF
TGTGCCAGCAGCGCCCGGGACAGGGCCACCGGGGAGCTGTTTTTT
>many|TRBD1|TRBJ2-3|TRBV29-1
CSVETGGSGDTQYF
TGCAGCGTTGAAACAGGGGGCTCAGGAGATACGCAGTATTTT
>few|-|TRBJ1-5|TRBV30
CAWSPTDSSNQPQHF
TGTGCCTGGAGTCCAACGGACAGCTCCAATCAGCCCCAGCATTTT
>-|TRBD2|TRBJ2-1|TRBV27
CASRLGLAINEQFF
TGTGCCAGCAGGCTGGGACTAGCGATTAATGAGCAGTTCTTC
>many|TRBD2|TRBJ2-3|TRBV3-1
CASSLAGVEDTQYF
TGTGCCAGCAGCCTAGCGGGAGTTGAAGATACGCAGTATTTT
>many|TRBD1|TRBJ1-5|TRBV6-6
CASSYSRDRGPGEPQHF
TGTGCCAGCAGTTACTCCCGGGACAGGGGGCCCGGGGAGCCCCAGCATTTT
>many|TRBD1|TRBJ2-3|TRBV6-5
CASSPSGQGTDTQYF
TGTGCCAGCAGTCCATCCGGACAGGGGACAGATACGCAGTATTTT
>many|-|TRBJ1-5|TRBV4-3
CASSPSVGGQPQHF
TGCGCCAGCAGCCCGTCCGTGGGGGGGCAGCCCCAGCATTTT
>many|TRBD1|TRBJ2-7|TRBV5-4
CASSSDRDTDF
TGTGCCAGCAGCTCCGACAGGGATACGGACTTC
>many|-|TRBJ2-7|TRBV4-2
CASSPQSTGSYEQYF
TGTGCCAGCAGCCCCCAAAGCACAGGCTCCTACGAGCAGTACTTC
>many|TRBD1|TRBJ1-5|TRBV6-5
CASSFSGTAYQPQHF
TGTGCCAGCAGTTTCTCCGGGACAGCCTATCAGCCCCAGCATTTT
>many|-|TRBJ2-3|TRBV7-2
CASSLVRPYTDTQYF
TGTGCCAGCAGCTTAGTAAGACCATACACAGATACGCAGTATTTT
>-|TRBD2|TRBJ2-5|TRBV4-3
CASSQESASGIETQYF
TGCGCCAGCAGCCAAGAGTCGGCTAGCGGGATTGAGACCCAGTACTTC
>many|TRBD2|TRBJ2-3|TRBV28
CASSYGTSSTDTQYF
TGTGCCAGCAGTTATGGGACTAGCTCCACAGATACGCAGTATTTT
>many|TRBD1|TRBJ1-1|TRBV6-1
CASIPTGGTEAFF
TGTGCCAGCATCCCAACAGGGGGCACTGAAGCTTTCTTT
>few|-|TRBJ2-2|TRBV24-1
CATRSGGNTGELFF
TGTGCCACCAGATCAGGCGGGAACACCGGGGAGCTGTTTTTT
>many|-|TRBJ1-2|TRBV6-6
CASSYTLSPSPEGYTF
TGTGCCAGCAGTTATACCTTATCCCCCTCACCTGAGGGCTACACCTTC
>many|-|TRBJ2-5|TRBV12-3/TRBV12-4
CASSLETQYF
TGTGCCAGCAGTTTGGAGACCCAGTACTTC
>many|-|TRBJ1-3|TRBV27
CASSFGPGSGNTIYF
-
>-|-|TRBJ1-6|TRBV4-3
CASSQGTAYNSPLHF
TGCGCCAGCAGCCAAGGGACAGCCTATAATTCACCCCTCCACTTT
>many|TRBD1|TRBJ1-5|TRBV7-8
CASSKSGTGTWQPQHF
TGTGCCAGCAGCAAGAGTGGGACAGGGACGTGGCAGCCCCAGCATTTT
>many|TRBD2|TRBJ2-7|TRBV7-9
CASSLDAGAGEQYF
TGTGCCAGCAGCTTAGACGCGGGAGCGGGGGAGCAGTACTTC
>many|-|TRBJ2-7|TRBV4-3
CASSQDPSGVTYEQYF
TGCGCCAGCAGCCAAGATCCCTCAGGGGTTACCTACGAGCAGTACTTC
>many|-|TRBJ2-7|TRBV6-1
CASSDDGYEQYF
TGTGCCAGCAGTGATGACGGCTACGAGCAGTACTTC
>many|-|TRBJ2-5|TRBV4-1
CASSRPDWEETQYF
TGCGCCAGCAGCCGCCCGGATTGGGAAGAGACCCAGTACTTC
>many|TRBD1|TRBJ2-7|TRBV7-6
CASSLVQGPAYEQYF
TGTGCCAGCAGCTTAGTACAGGGGCCCGCCTACGAGCAGTACTTC
>many|-|TRBJ2-3|TRBV20-1
CSARGSVAPRIDTQYF
TGCAGTGCTAGGGGCTCCGTAGCACCACGAATTGATACGCAGTATTTT
>many|-|TRBJ2-5|TRBV7-2
CASSPEVLTDPETQYF
TGTGCCAGCAGCCCAGAGGTCCTCACCGACCCAGAGACCCAGTACTTC
>many|-|TRBJ2-7|TRBV2
CASRAKSYEQYF
TGTGCCAGTAGAGCCAAGTCCTACGAGCAGTACTTC
>many|-|TRBJ2-1|TRBV19
CASSPYSYNEQFF
TGTGCCAGTAGCCCATACTCCTACAATGAGCAGTTCTTC
>few|TRBD2|TRBJ2-7|TRBV10-2
CASSESGAGGGYEQYF
TGCGCCAGCAGTGAGTCTGGGGCCGGCGGGGGCTACGAGCAGTACTTC
>many|-|TRBJ2-7|TRBV2
CASSDDPESPKAYEQYF
TGTGCCAGCAGTGACGATCCAGAGAGCCCGAAGGCTTACGAGCAGTACTTC
>many|-|TRBJ2-7|TRBV6-2/TRBV6-3
CASSYRQFTYEQYF
TGTGCCAGCAGTTACCGACAGTTCACCTACGAGCAGTACTTC
>-|-|TRBJ2-2|TRBV24-1
CATSDLDVGGNTGELFF
TGTGCCACCAGTGATTTGGACGTGGGAGGGAACACCGGGGAGCTGTTTTTT
>many|-|TRBJ2-2|TRBV4-3
CASSQGVGRNTGELFF
TGCGCCAGCAGCCAAGGGGTGGGCCGAAACACCGGGGAGCTGTTTTTT
>many|-|TRBJ2-7|TRBV5-1
CASSLAGLQYEQYF
TGCGCCAGCAGCTTGGCCGGACTTCAATACGAGCAGTACTTC
>-|TRBD2|TRBJ2-1|TRBV29-1
CSPIAGGPNEQFF
TGCAGCCCCATAGCGGGAGGGCCCAACGAGCAGTTCTTC
>many|-|TRBJ2-1|TRBV6-5
CASSYGTGNEQFF
TGTGCCAGCAGTTATGGGACGGGCAATGAGCAGTTCTTC
>many|TRBD1|TRBJ2-1|TRBV27
CASSLWTGGYEQFF
TGTGCCAGCAGTTTATGGACAGGGGGCTATGAGCAGTTCTTC
>many|-|TRBJ1-2|TRBV29-1
CSVDDSRGMGGYTF
TGCAGCGTTGATGATTCGAGGGGTATGGGAGGCTACACCTTC
>few|TRBD1|TRBJ2-2|TRBV30
CAWSVGGQGVPGELFF
TGTGCCTGGAGTGTAGGGGGACAGGGAGTTCCCGGGGAGCTGTTTTTT
>many|-|TRBJ1-1|TRBV7-6
CASSHFGLEAFF
TGTGCCAGCAGCCATTTCGGTCTTGAAGCTTTCTTT
>few|TRBD2|TRBJ2-7|TRBV19
CASGASGRIYEQYF
TGTGCCTCCGGGGCTAGCGGGAGGATATACGAGCAGTACTTC
>-|-|TRBJ2-2|TRBV6-2/TRBV6-3
CASSYIVANTGELFF
TGTGCCAGCAGTTACATTGTAGCGAACACCGGGGAGCTGTTTTTT
>many|-|TRBJ1-2|TRBV4-1
CASSQDNRVNYGYTF
TGCGCCAGCAGCCAAGACAACAGGGTAAACTATGGCTACACCTTC
>many|-|TRBJ1-5|TRBV7-9
CASSLGVSQPQHF
TGTGCCAGCAGCTTAGGAGTTTCTCAGCCCCAGCATTTT
>many|-|TRBJ2-2|TRBV24-1
CANPWRTNTGELFF
TGTGCCAACCCGTGGAGGACCAACACCGGGGAGCTGTTTTTT
>many|-|TRBJ1-1|TRBV7-9
CASSLASEAFF
TGTGCCAGCAGCCTGGCCTCTGAAGCTTTCTTT
>many|TRBD2|TRBJ2-3|TRBV5-5
CASSLVGSGSAIDTQYF
TGTGCCAGCAGCTTGGTGGGTAGCGGGAGTGCAATAGATACGCAGTATTTT
>many|TRBD2|TRBJ2-1|TRBV5-5
CASSPGLVYNEQFF
TGTGCCAGCAGCCCGGGACTAGTCTACAATGAGCAGTTCTTC
>many|-|TRBJ2-3|TRBV6-6
CASSRDLSRDTQYF
TGTGCCAGCAGTCGGGACTTAAGCAGGGATACGCAGTATTTT
>many|TRBD1|TRBJ2-1|TRBV7-2
CASSLKGGTGLMLGYNEQFF
TGTGCCAGCAGCTTAAAGGGCGGGACAGGGCTCATGTTGGGCTACAATGAGCAGTTCTTC
>many|-|TRBJ1-4|TRBV5-1
CASSDGPQGRTNEKLFF
TGCGCCAGCAGCGATGGGCCCCAGGGGAGAACTAATGAAAAACTGTTTTTT
>many|-|TRBJ2-6|TRBV27
CASSGVQVSGANVLTF
TGTGCCAGCAGTGGGGTACAGGTCTCTGGGGCCAACGTCCTGACTTTC
>-|TRBD2|TRBJ2-7|TRBV4-1
CASSQTSGGKYEQYF
TGCGCCAGCAGCCAGACTAGCGGGGGCAAGTACGAGCAGTACTTC
>many|-|TRBJ2-2|TRBV29-1
CSVGYNPTGELFF
TGCAGCGTTGGGTACAACCCCACCGGGGAGCTGTTTTTT
>-|TRBD2|TRBJ2-1|TRBV11-2
CASSLVGLAGYNGQFF
TGTGCCAGCAGCTTAGTGGGACTAGCGGGATACAATGGGCAGTTCTTC
>many|-|TRBJ2-3|TRBV2
CARPNGTKSDTQYF
TGTGCCAGGCCGAACGGGACGAAATCAGATACGCAGTATTTT
>many|TRBD1|TRBJ1-1|TRBV2
CASSERTGFMNTEAFF
TGTGCCAGCAGTGAAAGGACAGGGTTCATGAACACTGAAGCTTTCTTT